The 23 T cell receptor beta chains below were found in one sample sequenced in a study of cytomegalovirus exposure and HLA in healthy donors. Primers for the PCR totalled 60 Vbeta and 13 Jbeta. Clones were read by immunoSEQ multiplex PCR, and TCRdb kept only the in-frame ones, dropping some. Its table records approximately 110,000 clones. The sample comprised PBMCs. The receptor set was obtained from a man younger than 40 in good health and CMV-seronegative.

The chain is built from TRBV6-5 and TRBJ1-2, with 10 bases matching TRBD1. CDR1 is MNHEY and CDR2 is SVGAGI in the germline V gene. V lost 4 bases, J lost 8 bases, and 7 bases stayed unmatched. This CDR3 is built from 14 residues. CDR3 sequence (DNA): TGTGCCAGCAGTTTCCCGACAGGGGGCCGGGGCTACACCTTC. Amino acid sequence: CASSFPTGGRGYTF.

A note on this clone: This CDR3 is also generated by other DNA sequences in the sample. The genes are TRBV5-1 and TRBJ2-1; 7 bases are a match to TRBD2. CDR3 length equals 17 residues. V was clipped by 0 bases and J by 0 bases; unmatched bases: 6. Germline CDR1 SGHRS, CDR2 YFSETQ. CDR3 coding DNA: TGCGCCAGCAGCTTGGCCGGGACTATAAACTCCTACAATGAGCAGTTCTTC. This translates into CASSLAGTINSYNEQFF.

The gene calls are TRBV27 and TRBJ1-5, with TRBD1 identical over 12 bases. Germline V gene sequence: CDR1 MNHEY, CDR2 SMNVEV (reference sequence). J was trimmed by 5 bases and V by 5 bases; bases with no gene match: 4. The CDR3 is 15 residues long. The CDR3 coding sequence is TGTGCCAGCAGTCCCGGGACAGGGGGCTATCAGCCCCAGCATTTT. Translating gives CASSPGTGGYQPQHF.

The V gene is TRBV5-1, the J gene TRBJ2-3; TRBD1 is a possible D gene (5 bases). CDR1 is SGHRS and CDR2 is YFSETQ in the germline V gene. The CDR3 totals 16 residues. V was cut by 0 bases and J by 3 bases, with 14 bases left in between. The CDR3 DNA follows: TGCGCCAGCAGCTTGGAAGGTCGACAGTGGACAGATACGCAGTATTTT. It codes for CASSLEGRQWTDTQYF.

V and J are TRBV4-1 and TRBJ1-1; possible D gene TRBD1, 5 bases. V lost 0 bases to trimming and J lost 3 bases, with 11 bases between them. The germline V gene encodes CDR1 MGHRA and CDR2 YSYEKL. This CDR3 has 15 amino acids. The CDR3 loop is CASSQDAAGHTEAFF. CDR3 nucleotide sequence: TGCGCCAGCAGCCAAGATGCGGCAGGGCACACTGAAGCTTTCTTT.

The chain is built from TRBV27 and TRBJ2-7; D possibly corresponds to TRBD1 (6 bases). The CDR3 runs to 13 residues. The germline gives CDR1 MNHEY, CDR2 SMNVEV (reference sequence). The V end was cut by 3 bases, the J end by 3 bases, with 9 bases between. CDR3 sequence reads: CASSFRGGYEQYF. CDR3 DNA: TGTGCCAGCAGTTTCAGGGGTGGCTACGAGCAGTACTTC.

The CDR3 here is CASSIGTSLLTDTQYF. Written as DNA, the CDR3 is TGTGCCAGTAGTATTGGGACATCCCTACTCACAGATACGCAGTATTTT. The V gene is TRBV19, the J gene TRBJ2-3, with D maybe TRBD1 (6 bases). Per germline, CDR1 LNHDA and CDR2 SQIVND (reference sequence). This CDR3 has 16 amino acids. V lost 3 bases and J lost 2, with 15 bases in between.

The gene calls are TRBV4-3 and TRBJ1-2, with a tentative D call TRBD1 (6 bases). The CDR3 has 15 residues. CDR1 is LGHNA and CDR2 is YSLEER in the germline V gene. The germline V and J ends were trimmed by 2 bases and 2 bases, with 12 bases remaining between them. CDR3 region: CASSQRDTLNYGYTF. The CDR3, as DNA: TGCGCCAGCAGCCAACGGGACACTTTGAACTATGGCTACACCTTC.

The chain recombines TRBV2 with TRBJ2-1; 9 bases map to TRBD1. V was pared by 5 bases and J by 1 base, with 6 bases of the junction left unmatched. The CDR3 totals 16 residues. CDR1 is SNHLY, CDR2 FYNNEI, per germline. This chain's CDR3 is CASSFRQGDSYNEQFF. In nucleotides, the CDR3 is TGTGCCAGCAGTTTCAGACAGGGGGATTCCTACAATGAGCAGTTCTTC.

This chain connects TRBV19 to TRBJ2-3; 7 bases are shared with TRBD2. Trimming at V came to 5 bases and at J to 6 bases, leaving 8 bases not matched to a gene. Germline CDR1 and CDR2: LNHDA and SQIVND (reference sequence). The CDR3 totals 14 residues. The CDR3 DNA reads TGTGCCAGTAGTCCCCTCGGGCGGGGGGATACGCAGTATTTT. Protein product: CASSPLGRGDTQYF. The full variable domain, rest sourced from reference TRBV19 and TRBJ2-3, is DGGITQSPKYLFRKEGQNVTLSCEQNLNHDAMYWYRQDPGQGLRLIYYSQIVNDFQKGDIAEGYSVSREKKESFPLTVTSAQKNPTAFYLCASSPLGRGDTQYFGPGTRLTVL.

This chain connects TRBV9 to TRBJ2-3; 9 bases agree with TRBD2. V shed 0 bases, J shed 5 bases, and the junction held 7 bases outside the gene matches. The V gene's germline CDR1 is SGDLS and CDR2 YYNGEE. This CDR3 region has 16 residues. CDR3 amino acids: CASSVGAGGPVDTQYF. CDR3 DNA: TGTGCCAGCAGCGTAGGGGCGGGAGGGCCTGTAGATACGCAGTATTTT. Looking up the rest from reference TRBV9 and TRBJ2-3 gives the full variable domain: DSGVTQTPKHLITATGQRVTLRCSPRSGDLSVYWYQQSLDQGLQFLIQYYNGEERAKGNILERFSAQQFPDLHSELNLSSLELGDSALYFCASSVGAGGPVDTQYFGPGTRLTVL.

The rearrangement links TRBV6-5 to TRBJ2-5, with 7 nucleotides matching TRBD2. Germline trimming cut 0 bases from V and 5 bases from J; bases unmatched to any gene: 9. Germline V gene sequence: CDR1 MNHEY, CDR2 SVGAGI. The CDR3 runs to 16 residues. This CDR3 reads CASSYSKPGGAETQYF. As DNA, the CDR3 is TGTGCCAGCAGTTACTCCAAGCCGGGGGGAGCGGAGACCCAGTACTTC.

The chain couples TRBV13 to TRBJ2-7, with 15 bases fitting TRBD2. The CDR3 runs 16 residues. V trimming: 5 bases; J trimming: 5 bases; junction bases outside the gene matches: 7. Germline V gene lookup returns CDR1 PRHDT and CDR2 FYEKMQ (reference sequence). The CDR3 protein is CASSPGTSGRFHEQYF. The CDR3 DNA reads TGTGCCAGCAGCCCCGGGACTAGCGGGAGGTTCCACGAGCAGTACTTC.

V usage is TRBV19 and J usage is TRBJ1-1, with D tentatively TRBD1 (5 bases). CDR3 length: 13 amino acids. The germline V gene has CDR1 LNHDA and CDR2 SQIVND (reference sequence). V lost 5 bases to trimming and J lost 5 bases, with 12 bases between them. The CDR3 region is CASSPRQQTEAFF. The CDR3 nucleotides are TGTGCCAGTAGTCCCCGACAGCAAACTGAAGCTTTCTTT.

As to this clone: Other DNA variants within this sample encode the same CDR3. This chain joins TRBV6-6 and TRBJ1-4; D gene ambiguous. Trimming removed 4 bases from V and 7 bases from J, with 16 bases in between. Looked up from germline, CDR1 is MNHNY and CDR2 is SVGAGI (reference sequence). The CDR3 contains 15 residues. CDR3 in DNA: TGTGCCAGCAGTTCCCTCTCAGTTTTTGGTGAAAAACTGTTTTTT. This gives the protein CASSSLSVFGEKLFF.

The chain has TRBV6-1 and TRBJ1-5; D unresolved. V was clipped by 9 bases and J by 2 bases, with 11 bases between them. Germline-derived CDR1 and CDR2 are MNHNS and SASEGT. The CDR3 length is 13 residues. The CDR3 loop reads CASRGWGNQPQHF. The CDR3, as DNA: TGTGCCAGTCGGGGATGGGGCAATCAGCCCCAGCATTTT.

Here the CDR3 reads CAISGTGTVRYEQYF. The CDR3 DNA follows: TGTGCCATCAGTGGGACAGGGACAGTACGCTACGAGCAGTACTTC. The chain employs TRBV10-3 and TRBJ2-7, with 8 positions matching TRBD1. J was trimmed by 3 bases and V by 4 bases; bases with no gene match: 8. CDR3 size: 15 residues. The V gene's germline CDR1 is ENHRY and CDR2 SYGVKD.

The chain joins TRBV6-1 to TRBJ2-1, with 9 bases lining up with TRBD2. CDR1 is MNHNS, CDR2 SASEGT, per germline. With V trimmed by 1 base and J by 8 bases, 9 bases remained unmatched. CDR3 size: 16 residues. CDR3 in DNA: TGTGCCAGCAGTGAAGGACTAGCGGAGGGTTCTCATGAGCAGTTCTTC. Translation: CASSEGLAEGSHEQFF.

This chain connects TRBV2 to TRBJ2-7; TRBD1 aligns across 8 bases. The CDR3 has 15 residues. CDR1 SNHLY and CDR2 FYNNEI come from the germline V gene. Unmatched junction bases numbered 9, after V lost 4 bases and J lost 4 bases. The CDR3 nucleotides read TGTGCCAGCAGTGGTGATTGGGACAGGTCATACGAGCAGTACTTC. This codes for CASSGDWDRSYEQYF.

This chain connects TRBV29-1 to TRBJ1-1; D not resolved. V dropped 3 bases and J dropped 11 bases, with 4 bases sitting between them. CDR3 length: 8 residues. Germline-derived CDR1 and CDR2 are SQVTM and ANQGSEA. The CDR3 loop is CSVDGAFF. As DNA, the CDR3 is TGCAGCGTTGACGGGGCTTTCTTT.

The chain has TRBV28 and TRBJ1-1; a possible D gene is TRBD1 (5 bases). The germline V and J ends were trimmed by 5 bases and 4 bases, with 26 bases remaining between them. Germline V gene sequence: CDR1 MDHEN, CDR2 SYDVKM. The CDR3 has 18 amino acids. The CDR3 bases are TGTGCCAGCAGTCCTATAGGGGAACTGGGGAAACTGTGCACTGAAGCTTTCTTT. Its protein product is CASSPIGELGKLCTEAFF.

The rearrangement uses TRBV27 and TRBJ2-7; the match to TRBD2 covers 8 bases. The germline V gene encodes CDR1 MNHEY and CDR2 SMNVEV (reference sequence). Germline trimming cut 4 bases from V and 3 bases from J; bases unmatched to any gene: 8. The CDR3 extends over 15 amino acids. CDR3: CASSSYTSGDYEQYF. CDR3 nucleotides: TGTGCCAGCAGTTCCTACACTAGCGGTGACTACGAGCAGTACTTC.

The CDR3 nucleotides are TGTGCCAGCAGTTTCCGGGGGAACACTGAAGCTTTCTTT. It yields the protein CASSFRGNTEAFF. The chain couples TRBV28 to TRBJ1-1; D is undetermined. Germline V gene data show CDR1 as MDHEN and CDR2 as SYDVKM. The CDR3 covers 13 residues. V lost 3 bases and J lost 1, with 6 bases in between.